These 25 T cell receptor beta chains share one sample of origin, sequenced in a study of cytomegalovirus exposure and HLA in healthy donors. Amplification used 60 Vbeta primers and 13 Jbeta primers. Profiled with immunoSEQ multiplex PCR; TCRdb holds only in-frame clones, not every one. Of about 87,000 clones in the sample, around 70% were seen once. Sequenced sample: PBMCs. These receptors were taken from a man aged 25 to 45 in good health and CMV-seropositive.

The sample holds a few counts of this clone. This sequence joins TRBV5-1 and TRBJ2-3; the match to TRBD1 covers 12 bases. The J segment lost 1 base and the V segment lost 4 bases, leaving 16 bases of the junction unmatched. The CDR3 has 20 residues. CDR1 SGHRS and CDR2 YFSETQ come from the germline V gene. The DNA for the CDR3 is TGCGCCAGCAGCAGAGCACCGGGACAGGGGGCGATAATAGGCACAGATACGCAGTATTTT. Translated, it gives CASSRAPGQGAIIGTDTQYF.

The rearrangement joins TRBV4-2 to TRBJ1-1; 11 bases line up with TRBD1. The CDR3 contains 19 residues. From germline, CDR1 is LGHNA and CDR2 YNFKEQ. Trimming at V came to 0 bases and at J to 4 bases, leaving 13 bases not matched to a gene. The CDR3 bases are TGTGCCAGCAGCCAAGATGCGGACAGGGGGCGCCTCGGCCGCACTGAAGCTTTCTTT. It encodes CASSQDADRGRLGRTEAFF.

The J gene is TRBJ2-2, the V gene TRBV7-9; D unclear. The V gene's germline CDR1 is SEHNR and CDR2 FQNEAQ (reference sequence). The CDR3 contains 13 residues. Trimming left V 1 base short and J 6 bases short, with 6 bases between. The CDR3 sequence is CASSLGVSGELFF. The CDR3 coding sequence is TGTGCCAGCAGCTTAGGAGTATCCGGGGAGCTGTTTTTT.

CDR3 in DNA: TGTGCCAGCAACGGGGTTCAAGGAAAACTGTTTTTT. Amino acids: CASNGVQGKLFF. This rearrangement joins TRBV2 to TRBJ1-4; no clear D gene. The CDR3 length is 12 residues. Germline CDR1 is SNHLY and CDR2 is FYNNEI. Between the trimmed V and J ends, which lost 7 bases and 10 bases, there was a span of 13 bases.

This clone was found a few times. In DNA, the CDR3 is TGTGCCAGCAGCTTCGCGACAGGGGGCTCCTTATGGGGCTACACCTTC. This gives the protein CASSFATGGSLWGYTF. This chain uses TRBV7-2 with TRBJ1-2, with TRBD1 matching 10 bases. Losses at the gene ends were 3 bases for V and 8 bases for J; bases not matched to a gene: 12. Germline CDR1 SGHTA, CDR2 FQGNSA. This CDR3 has 16 amino acids.

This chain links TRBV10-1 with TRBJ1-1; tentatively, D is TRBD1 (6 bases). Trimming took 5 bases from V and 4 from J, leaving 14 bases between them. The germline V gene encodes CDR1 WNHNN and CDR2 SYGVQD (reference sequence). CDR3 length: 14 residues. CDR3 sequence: CASSREGDGTEAFF. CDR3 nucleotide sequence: TGCGCCAGCAGTAGAGAGGGGGATGGCACTGAAGCTTTCTTT.

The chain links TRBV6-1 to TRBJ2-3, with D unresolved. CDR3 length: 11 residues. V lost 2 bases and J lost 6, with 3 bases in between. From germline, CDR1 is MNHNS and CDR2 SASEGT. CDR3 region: CASSESDTQYF. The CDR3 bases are TGTGCCAGCAGTGAAAGCGATACGCAGTATTTT.

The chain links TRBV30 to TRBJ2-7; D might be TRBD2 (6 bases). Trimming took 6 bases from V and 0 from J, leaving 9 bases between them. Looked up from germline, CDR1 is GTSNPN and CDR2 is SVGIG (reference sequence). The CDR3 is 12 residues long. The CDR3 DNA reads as TGTGCCTGTACGGGACTCTCCTACGAGCAGTACTTC. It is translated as CACTGLSYEQYF.

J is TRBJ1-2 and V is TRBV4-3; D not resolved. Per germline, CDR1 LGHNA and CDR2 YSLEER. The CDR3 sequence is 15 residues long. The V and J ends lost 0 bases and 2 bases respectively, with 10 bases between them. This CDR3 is CASSQDLSRNYGYTF. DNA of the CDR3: TGCGCCAGCAGCCAAGATCTCAGCAGGAACTATGGCTACACCTTC.

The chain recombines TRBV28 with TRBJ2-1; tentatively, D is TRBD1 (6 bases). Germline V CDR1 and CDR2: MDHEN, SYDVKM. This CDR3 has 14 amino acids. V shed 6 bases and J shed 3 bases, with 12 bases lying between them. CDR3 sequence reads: CASRVGGDYNEQFF. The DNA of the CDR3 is TGTGCCAGCAGAGTAGGGGGAGACTACAATGAGCAGTTCTTC.

As DNA, the CDR3 is TGTGCCATCAGTGGGGGCAGGGAAGGGGGCTACACCTTC. Amino acid sequence: CAISGGREGGYTF. V is TRBV10-3 and J is TRBJ1-2, with a tentative D call TRBD1 (5 bases). The CDR3 extends over 13 amino acids. Deletions cut 4 bases from V and 8 bases from J, with 14 bases between. Germline loops: CDR1 ENHRY, CDR2 SYGVKD.

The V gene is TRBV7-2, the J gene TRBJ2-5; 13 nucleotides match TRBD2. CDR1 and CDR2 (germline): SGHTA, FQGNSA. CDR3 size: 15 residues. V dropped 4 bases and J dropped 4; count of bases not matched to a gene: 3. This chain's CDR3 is CASSSGLAGVETQYF. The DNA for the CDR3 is TGTGCCAGCAGCTCAGGACTAGCGGGGGTAGAGACCCAGTACTTC.

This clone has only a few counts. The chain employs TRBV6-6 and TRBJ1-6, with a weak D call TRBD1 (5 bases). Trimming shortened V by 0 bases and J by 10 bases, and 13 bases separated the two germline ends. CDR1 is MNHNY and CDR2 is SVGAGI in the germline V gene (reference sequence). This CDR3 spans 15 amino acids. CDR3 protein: CASSYSPGPSSPLHF. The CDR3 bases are TGTGCCAGCAGTTACTCTCCAGGGCCCTCATCACCCCTCCACTTT.

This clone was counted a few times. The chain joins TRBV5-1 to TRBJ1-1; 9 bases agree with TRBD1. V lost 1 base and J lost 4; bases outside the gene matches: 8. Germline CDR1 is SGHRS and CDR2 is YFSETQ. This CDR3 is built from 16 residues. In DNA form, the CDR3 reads TGCGCCAGCAGCTTGAGGACAGGGGAAGGTATCACTGAAGCTTTCTTT. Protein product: CASSLRTGEGITEAFF.

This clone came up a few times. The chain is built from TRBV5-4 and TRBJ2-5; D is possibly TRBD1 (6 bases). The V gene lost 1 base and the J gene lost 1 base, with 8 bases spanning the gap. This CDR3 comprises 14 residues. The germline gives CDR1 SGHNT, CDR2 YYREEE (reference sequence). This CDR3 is CASSLWTAQETQYF. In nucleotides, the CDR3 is TGTGCCAGCAGCTTGTGGACAGCCCAAGAGACCCAGTACTTC.

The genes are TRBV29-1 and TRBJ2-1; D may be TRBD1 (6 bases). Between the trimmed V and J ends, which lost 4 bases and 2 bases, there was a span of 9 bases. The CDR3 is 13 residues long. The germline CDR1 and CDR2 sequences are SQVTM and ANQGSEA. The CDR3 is CSVGRGTYNEQFF. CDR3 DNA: TGCAGCGTTGGCAGGGGAACCTACAATGAGCAGTTCTTC.

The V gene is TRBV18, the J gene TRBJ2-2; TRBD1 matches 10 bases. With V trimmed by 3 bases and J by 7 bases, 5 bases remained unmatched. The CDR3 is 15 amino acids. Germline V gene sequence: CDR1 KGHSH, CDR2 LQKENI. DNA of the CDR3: TGTGCCAGCTCACCGCTGACAGGGGGCCTCGGGGAGCTGTTTTTT. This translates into CASSPLTGGLGELFF.

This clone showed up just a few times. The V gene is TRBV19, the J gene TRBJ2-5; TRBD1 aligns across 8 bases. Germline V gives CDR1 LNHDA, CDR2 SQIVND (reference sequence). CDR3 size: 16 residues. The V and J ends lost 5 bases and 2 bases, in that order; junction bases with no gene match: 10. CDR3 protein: CASSGMTGALQETQYF. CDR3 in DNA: TGTGCCAGTAGTGGGATGACAGGGGCCCTACAAGAGACCCAGTACTTC.

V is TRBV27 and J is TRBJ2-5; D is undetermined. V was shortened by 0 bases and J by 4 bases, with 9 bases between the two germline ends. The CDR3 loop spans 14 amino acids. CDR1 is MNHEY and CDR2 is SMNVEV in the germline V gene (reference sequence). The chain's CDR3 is CASSLSRSGETQYF. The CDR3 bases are TGTGCCAGCAGTTTATCTCGGTCGGGAGAGACCCAGTACTTC.

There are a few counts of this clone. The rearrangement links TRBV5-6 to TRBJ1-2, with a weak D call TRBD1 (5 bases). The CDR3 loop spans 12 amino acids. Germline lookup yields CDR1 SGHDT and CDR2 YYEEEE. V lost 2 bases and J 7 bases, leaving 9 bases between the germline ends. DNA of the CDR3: TGTGCCAGCAGCTTCGGCGGGGGTGGCTACACCTTC. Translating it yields CASSFGGGGYTF.

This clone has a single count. The CDR3 loop reads CARSLVRYEQYF. The DNA of the CDR3 is TGTGCCAGAAGCTTGGTGCGGTACGAGCAGTACTTC. This chain connects TRBV5-3 to TRBJ2-7; no clear D gene. TRBV5-3 is classed as an ORF, of uncertain function. The CDR3 contains 12 residues. Trimming left V 0 bases short and J 4 bases short, with 5 bases between.

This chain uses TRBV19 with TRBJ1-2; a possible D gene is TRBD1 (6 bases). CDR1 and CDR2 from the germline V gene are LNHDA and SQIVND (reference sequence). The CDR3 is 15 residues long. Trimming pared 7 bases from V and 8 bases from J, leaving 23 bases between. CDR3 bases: TGTGCCAGTACTCTTTTAGGGGGGGACCCCCTGGGCTACACCTTC. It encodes CASTLLGGDPLGYTF.

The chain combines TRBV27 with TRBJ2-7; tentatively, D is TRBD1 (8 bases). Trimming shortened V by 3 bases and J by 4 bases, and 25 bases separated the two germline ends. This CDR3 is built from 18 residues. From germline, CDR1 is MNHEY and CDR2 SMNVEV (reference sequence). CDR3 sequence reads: CASSLRVTGEGLRYEQYF. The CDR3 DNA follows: TGTGCCAGCAGTTTGAGGGTGACAGGGGAGGGGTTGAGATACGAGCAGTACTTC.

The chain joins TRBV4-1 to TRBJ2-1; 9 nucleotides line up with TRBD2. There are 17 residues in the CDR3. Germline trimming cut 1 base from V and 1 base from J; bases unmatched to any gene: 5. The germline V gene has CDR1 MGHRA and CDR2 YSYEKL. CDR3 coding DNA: TGCGCCAGCAGCCAAGGGGCTAGCGGGGCGTCCTACAATGAGCAGTTCTTC. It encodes CASSQGASGASYNEQFF.

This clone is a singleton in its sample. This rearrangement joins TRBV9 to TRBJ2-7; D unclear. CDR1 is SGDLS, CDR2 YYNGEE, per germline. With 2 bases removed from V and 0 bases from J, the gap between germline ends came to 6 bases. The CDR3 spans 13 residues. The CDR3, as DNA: TGTGCCAGCAGCGTTGGCTTCTCCTACGAGCAGTACTTC. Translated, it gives CASSVGFSYEQYF.